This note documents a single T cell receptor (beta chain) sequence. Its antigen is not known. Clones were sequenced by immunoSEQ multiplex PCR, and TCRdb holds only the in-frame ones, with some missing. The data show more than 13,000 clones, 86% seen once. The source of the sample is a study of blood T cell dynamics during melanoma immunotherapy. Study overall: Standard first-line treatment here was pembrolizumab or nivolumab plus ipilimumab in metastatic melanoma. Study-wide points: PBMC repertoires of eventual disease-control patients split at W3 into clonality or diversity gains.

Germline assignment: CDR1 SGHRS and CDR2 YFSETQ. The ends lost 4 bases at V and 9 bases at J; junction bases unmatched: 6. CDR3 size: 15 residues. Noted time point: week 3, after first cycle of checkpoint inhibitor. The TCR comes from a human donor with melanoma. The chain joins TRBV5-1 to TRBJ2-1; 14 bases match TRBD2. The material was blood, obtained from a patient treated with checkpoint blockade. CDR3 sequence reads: CASSEGTSGRVEQFF. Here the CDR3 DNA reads TGCGCCAGCAGCGAAGGGACTAGCGGGAGAGTTGAGCAGTTCTTC.